This T cell receptor (beta chain) was observed in a study of OX40 agonist ivuxolimab in advanced cancers. Study at large: Hepatocellular carcinoma, melanoma, renal cell or head and neck cancer affected the dose-escalation patients. Earlier anti-PD-1, anti-PD-L1 or anti-CTLA-4 therapy was permitted; about 44% had received some.

Study results and caveats: Partial responders treated at 0.1-3.0 mg/kg exhibited clonal expansion among the lowest measured.

CDR3 size: 12 residues. The germline V and J ends were trimmed by 1 base and 4 bases, with 4 bases remaining between them. Germline V gene sequence: CDR1 SGDLS, CDR2 YYNGEE. With regard to this clone: Its antigen is as yet unknown.

Data came from immunoSEQ multiplex PCR; TCRdb stores just in-frame clones and leaves some out. The data hold under 45,000 clones, with around four fifths observed a single time. The TCR originated in an adult with an advanced solid tumor such as melanoma, head and neck, liver or kidney cancer. The genes are TRBV9 and TRBJ2-3, with D uncertain. The sample consisted of CD4+ or CD8+ T cells sorted from blood, taken in a trial of the OX40 agonist ivuxolimab. CDR3 coding DNA: TGTGCCAGCAGCGTAAGCGCAGATACGCAGTATTTT. This gives the protein CASSVSADTQYF.